The entry below gives a single TCR beta chain sequence along with its context. CDR1 and CDR2 from the germline V gene are MNHNS and SASEGT. CDR3 length equals 13 residues. V shed 4 bases and J shed 4 bases, with 10 bases lying between them. The sample comes from a study of vaccination and CD4 T cells after COVID-19. Across the study: The study enrolled six male and four female convalescents, two of whom were Hispanic.

TCRdb re-called the PCR reads through MiXCR, storing one row per CDR3 protein. The sample holds 20,000 or so distinct CDR3 sequences; approximately 62% are singletons and the top ten take about 1.1%. The genes are TRBV6-1 and TRBJ1-1, with no clear D. The sample in question was CD4+ T cells from blood, obtained after SARS-CoV-2 vaccination. The TCR sequence derives from a human donor who had recovered from COVID-19. CDR3 protein: CASSAGVGTEAFF. CDR3 coding DNA: TGTGCCAGCAGTGCCGGGGTCGGCACTGAAGCTTTCTTT.